The clone carrying this T cell receptor (beta chain) was picked up a small number of times. Its target is unknown. V was shortened by 2 bases and J by 3 bases, with 19 bases between the two germline ends. The CDR3 runs 17 residues. Germline CDR1 reads SEHNR; CDR2 reads FQNEAQ (reference sequence). These data belong to a study of early T cells in non-severe SARS-CoV-2 infection. Study at large: Chains were unpaired, as sequencing was done on bulk RNA from unsorted whole blood.

Study results and limitations: Matching with VDJdb favored anti-spike CD8 responses (missing private and CD4 specificities).

Individual cDNA molecules were tagged with unique molecular identifiers, the study reported. TCRdb independently ran MiXCR on the 5' RACE reads; one entry per CDR3 protein. The sample contains tens of thousands of distinct CDR3 sequences, 9% to 15% of which appear only once. This sequence joins TRBV7-9 and TRBJ2-5; no reliable D call. This sequence was found in an adult who was a healthcare worker with PCR-confirmed SARS-CoV-2 infection or an uninfected control (not recorded which). The sequenced sample consisted of whole blood. CDR3 sequence reads: CASSLIVLQDHKETQYF. The CDR3 DNA sequence: TGTGCCAGCAGCTTAATTGTTCTTCAGGATCACAAAGAGACCCAGTACTTC.